The next 21 T cell receptor beta chains were all read from a single sample in a study of T cell responses to AZD1222 COVID-19 vaccine. The method was immunoSEQ multiplex PCR; TCRdb's version includes in-frame clones alone and lacks a portion of them. The table lists over 95,000 clones, 80% to 95% of them singletons, with 6.5% to 10% in the top ten. This material consisted of peripheral blood, taken 28 days after the second AZD1222 dose. These receptors were collected from an adult who received the AZD1222 COVID-19 vaccine.

The V and J genes are TRBV28 and TRBJ1-1, with D possibly matching TRBD1 (5 bases). This CDR3 region has 14 residues. V gave up 6 bases and J gave up 1 base, with 12 bases separating them. Germline assignment: CDR1 MDHEN and CDR2 SYDVKM. The CDR3 DNA is TGTGCCAGCAGACCGGGACGGAAGAACACTGAAGCTTTCTTT. Translating it yields CASRPGRKNTEAFF.

The CDR3 DNA reads TGTGCCAGCACCACGGCGGGGACAGATACGCAGTATTTT. Its translation is CASTTAGTDTQYF. The V and J genes are TRBV5-4 and TRBJ2-3, with D perhaps TRBD2 (6 bases). Per the germline V gene, CDR1 is SGHNT and CDR2 is YYREEE (reference sequence). V dropped 6 bases and J dropped 3 bases, with 11 bases sitting between them. There are 13 residues in the CDR3.

This chain links TRBV6-1 with TRBJ2-5; 9 bases map to TRBD2. V gave up 1 base and J gave up 5 bases; unmatched junction bases: 5. Germline loops: CDR1 MNHNS, CDR2 SASEGT. This CDR3 has 15 amino acids. CDR3 DNA: TGTGCCAGCAGTGAAGGAGGCGGGAGGGGGGAGACCCAGTACTTC. Translated, it gives CASSEGGGRGETQYF.

This chain joins TRBV28 and TRBJ2-7; 7 bases align to TRBD1. Germline V CDR1 and CDR2: MDHEN, SYDVKM. This CDR3 is 14 amino acids long. The junction had 8 bases not matched to a gene; V was cut back by 6 bases and J by 3 bases. This CDR3 reads CASSLRGQLYEQYF. CDR3 nucleotides: TGTGCCAGCAGCTTACGGGGACAGCTCTACGAGCAGTACTTC.

The V and J genes are TRBV19 and TRBJ2-7; 9 positions match TRBD2. There are 14 residues in the CDR3. The ends lost 8 bases at V and 0 bases at J; junction bases unmatched: 5. The germline gives CDR1 LNHDA, CDR2 SQIVND (reference sequence). The DNA for the CDR3 is TGTGCCAGTTCCCTAGCGGGAAGCTCCTACGAGCAGTACTTC. Translated: CASSLAGSSYEQYF.

The chain is built from TRBV28 and TRBJ2-7; 8 bases line up with TRBD1. The CDR3 loop spans 15 amino acids. Trimming at V came to 6 bases and at J to 2 bases, leaving 9 bases not matched to a gene. CDR1 and CDR2 (germline): MDHEN, SYDVKM. The CDR3 sequence: CASSSDDRGPYEQYF. The CDR3 nucleotides are TGTGCCAGCAGCTCCGACGACAGGGGACCCTACGAGCAGTACTTC. The full variable domain, its missing parts supplied by reference TRBV28 and TRBJ2-7, is DVKVTQSSRYLVKRTGEKVFLECVQDMDHENMFWYRQDPGLGLRLIYFSYDVKMKEKGDIPEGYSVSREKKERFSLILESASTNQTSMYLCASSSDDRGPYEQYFGPGTRLTVT.

This clone was seen a single time. The chain recombines TRBV12-5 with TRBJ2-3; no clear D. CDR3 length: 12 residues. Trimming cost V 7 bases and J 3 bases, with 8 bases left between them. Germline assignment: CDR1 LGHNT and CDR2 FRNRAP. The CDR3 coding sequence is TGTGCTAGTGCCCGAGCGACAGATACGCAGTATTTT. It codes for CASARATDTQYF. Full variable domain (outside the CDR3, taken from reference TRBV12-5 and TRBJ2-3): DARVTQTPRHKVTEMGQEVTMRCQPILGHNTVFWYRQTMMQGLELLAYFRNRAPLDDSGMPKDRFSAEMPDATLATLKIQPSEPRDSAVYFCASARATDTQYFGPGTRLTVL.

The chain is built from TRBV7-6 and TRBJ2-7; 9 bases line up with TRBD1. The CDR3 length is 16 residues. Germline V gene lookup returns CDR1 SGHVS and CDR2 FNYEAQ. After removal of 5 bases from V and 4 bases from J, the junction contained 12 bases not matched to a gene. CDR3 nucleotides: TGTGCCAGCAGCAGCCGGGACAGGGTCGGGGGATACGAGCAGTACTTC. It specifies CASSSRDRVGGYEQYF.

This sequence joins TRBV18 and TRBJ2-7; D is undetermined. This CDR3 region has 13 residues. The V gene's germline CDR1 is KGHSH and CDR2 LQKENI. Trimming left V 3 bases short and J 2 bases short, with 8 bases between. DNA of the CDR3: TGTGCCAGCTCACCGGACCGAACCTACGAGCAGTACTTC. This gives the protein CASSPDRTYEQYF. Full variable domain (remainder filled in from reference TRBV18 and TRBJ2-7): NAGVMQNPRHLVRRRGQEARLRCSPMKGHSHVYWYRQLPEEGLKFMVYLQKENIIDESGMPKERFSAEFPKEGPSILRIQQVVRGDSAAYFCASSPDRTYEQYFGPGTRLTVT.

The chain's CDR3 is CASSDEMGGSEQYF. As DNA, the CDR3 is TGTGCCAGCTCGGACGAAATGGGGGGGAGCGAGCAGTACTTC. The chain has TRBV18 and TRBJ2-7; TRBD2 agrees at 7 bases. The CDR3 totals 14 residues. J gave up 6 bases and V 6 bases, and 11 bases lay outside the gene matches. Germline CDR1 reads KGHSH; CDR2 reads LQKENI.

V gene TRBV5-1 combines with J gene TRBJ2-1; tentatively, D is TRBD2 (7 bases). Between the trimmed V and J ends, which lost 0 bases and 9 bases, there was a span of 16 bases. Germline CDR1 and CDR2: SGHRS and YFSETQ. The CDR3 runs 15 residues. The CDR3 loop reads CASSLARGAAGEQFF. The CDR3 DNA reads TGCGCCAGCAGCTTGGCTCGGGGGGCAGCGGGTGAGCAGTTCTTC.

V usage is TRBV7-2 and J usage is TRBJ1-6, with a tentative D call TRBD1 (6 bases). V was clipped by 5 bases and J by 10 bases, with 18 bases between them. The germline V gene has CDR1 SGHTA and CDR2 FQGNSA. The CDR3 length is 15 residues. CDR3 amino acids: CASSEGGAGRSPLHF. The DNA for the CDR3 is TGTGCCAGCAGCGAGGGGGGGGCAGGGCGGTCACCCCTCCACTTT.

CDR3 sequence reads: CSVDSGASYGYTF. Here the CDR3 DNA reads TGCAGCGTTGATTCTGGGGCCAGCTATGGCTACACCTTC. The chain couples TRBV29-1 to TRBJ1-2; possible D gene TRBD1, 5 bases. The V and J ends lost 3 bases and 4 bases respectively, with 12 bases between them. The CDR3 is made up of 13 amino acids. Germline values: CDR1 SQVTM, CDR2 ANQGSEA.

The gene calls are TRBV9 and TRBJ2-5; TRBD2 matches at 8 bases. The CDR3 consists of 14 residues. V was clipped by 0 bases and J by 5 bases; unmatched bases: 3. Germline-derived CDR1 and CDR2 are SGDLS and YYNGEE. The CDR3, as DNA: TGTGCCAGCAGCGTAGCTACTAGCGGCGAGACCCAGTACTTC. Amino acids: CASSVATSGETQYF.

CDR3 sequence reads: CASSQQGAGNTIYF. In DNA, the CDR3 is TGTGCCAGCAGCCAACAGGGTGCGGGAAACACCATATATTTT. J is TRBJ1-3 and V is TRBV14; tentatively, D is TRBD1 (5 bases). The CDR3 sequence is 14 residues long. Germline V gene lookup returns CDR1 SGHDN and CDR2 FVKESK. V shed 2 bases and J shed 4 bases, with 9 bases lying between them.

The rearrangement uses TRBV29-1 and TRBJ1-1; D possibly corresponds to TRBD1 (5 bases). Trimming pared 6 bases from V and 7 bases from J, leaving 15 bases between. This CDR3 has 12 amino acids. CDR1 and CDR2 (germline): SQVTM, ANQGSEA. For the CDR3, the DNA is TGCAGCGTGATTGGGACTTCACTTGAAGCTTTCTTT. Amino acid sequence: CSVIGTSLEAFF.

The rearrangement uses TRBV6-1 and TRBJ2-7; D perhaps matches TRBD1 (5 bases). CDR1 MNHNS and CDR2 SASEGT come from the germline V gene. The CDR3 has 16 amino acids. V was pared by 2 bases and J by 2 bases, with 16 bases between. Here the CDR3 DNA reads TGTGCCAGCAGTGAAAGCTGGGGCGGAGAGGCCTACGAGCAGTACTTC. Amino acids: CASSESWGGEAYEQYF.

The rearrangement uses TRBV5-1 and TRBJ2-2, with 15 bases that match TRBD2. CDR1 and CDR2 (germline): SGHRS, YFSETQ. This CDR3 comprises 17 residues. The trim removed 4 bases at V and 7 bases at J, leaving 8 bases unmatched. CDR3 amino acids: CASSPSGLAGGRGELFF. CDR3 sequence (DNA): TGCGCCAGCAGCCCTTCGGGACTAGCGGGAGGACGCGGGGAGCTGTTTTTT.

The J gene is TRBJ2-1, the V gene TRBV3-1 (or the pseudogene TRBV3-2), with 9 bases fitting TRBD2. Germline trimming cut 1 base from V and 4 bases from J; bases unmatched to any gene: 2. Germline V gives CDR1 LGHDT, CDR2 YNNKEL (reference sequence). The CDR3 sequence is 15 residues long. In nucleotides, the CDR3 is TGTGCCAGCAGCCAAGGTAGCGGGAGTTACAATGAGCAGTTCTTC. Translation gives CASSQGSGSYNEQFF.

V usage is TRBV5-6 and J usage is TRBJ2-1, with 7 nucleotides matching TRBD1. From germline, CDR1 is SGHDT and CDR2 YYEEEE. The CDR3 loop spans 17 amino acids. The V gene end was trimmed by 3 bases and the J gene end by 9 bases; junction bases not matched to a gene: 18. For the CDR3, the DNA is TGTGCCAGCAGCTGGGGAGTGGGGACAGCAGGGTTGGTTGAGCAGTTCTTC. It encodes CASSWGVGTAGLVEQFF.

To note about this clone: This same CDR3 is encoded by further DNA sequences in the sample. V usage is TRBV20-1 and J usage is TRBJ2-1; D ambiguous. The V gene lost 1 base and the J gene lost 7 bases, with 5 bases spanning the gap. Germline CDR1 is DFQATT and CDR2 is SNEGSKA (reference sequence). The CDR3 is 11 amino acids. CDR3 amino acids: CSARGDNEQFF. CDR3 sequence (DNA): TGCAGTGCTAGAGGGGATAATGAGCAGTTCTTC.